This T cell receptor beta chain was sequenced for a study of cytomegalovirus exposure and HLA in healthy donors. At the level of the study: Most genotyped donors, 65% to 85% of 300 to 400, had Caucasian-associated genetic ancestry.

The study, taken as a whole, reports: The study reported that TCR beta sequences accurately predicted HLA-A and HLA-B alleles in most subjects. Among the CMV-associated chains, three were confirmed in vitro as specific for CMV antigens. A later analysis found most CMV-associated TCR beta chains apparently HLA-restricted.

J gave up 2 bases and V 4 bases, and 5 bases lay outside the gene matches. This CDR3 spans 14 amino acids. Germline V gene data show CDR1 as KGHSH and CDR2 as LQKENI. PCR employed 60 Vbeta and 13 Jbeta primers. Sequenced by immunoSEQ multiplex PCR; TCRdb stores in-frame clones only, minus some. The sample lists 130,000 or so clones; over 70% were seen once. Notes on this clone: Its cognate antigen is unknown.

The sequencing input was PBMCs. The chain has TRBV18 and TRBJ2-7; TRBD1 matches at 7 bases. The sequence was obtained from a woman under 30 in good health and CMV-seronegative. CDR3 sequence reads: CASSQDRPPYEQYF. In DNA, the CDR3 is TGTGCCAGCTCACAGGACAGGCCTCCCTACGAGCAGTACTTC.